This T cell receptor beta chain was obtained from a study of spatial heterogeneity in lung cancer. Study results and caveats: Tumors with more nonsynonymous mutations had more expanded intratumoral alpha and beta TCRs.

TCRdb reprocessed the 5' RACE reads with MiXCR, giving one entry per CDR3 protein. The repertoire has over 1,500 distinct CDR3 sequences, roughly 5.5% of them found once; the top ten carry roughly 9%. By share, this clonotype ranks as large. Its antigen is unknown. Germline loops: CDR1 MDHEN, CDR2 SYDVKM. The CDR3 has 14 amino acids. The ends were cut back, 8 bases at V and 4 bases at J, with 16 bases in the middle. Time point described: sample taken at primary tumor resection. Samples were donated by 72 untreated early-stage non-small cell lung cancer patients. This TCR was sampled from a male donor with early-stage non-small cell lung cancer. The chain uses TRBV28 and TRBJ2-3; TRBD2 is a possible D gene (6 bases). This specimen consisted of lung tumor tissue, obtained at surgery. This chain's CDR3 is CASAVAGRSDTQYF. The CDR3 DNA follows: TGTGCCAGCGCGGTAGCAGGGAGGTCAGATACGCAGTATTTT. The full variable domain, rest sourced from reference TRBV28 and TRBJ2-3, is DVKVTQSSRYLVKRTGEKVFLECVQDMDHENMFWYRQDPGLGLRLIYFSYDVKMKEKGDIPEGYSVSREKKERFSLILESASTNQTSMYLCASAVAGRSDTQYFGPGTRLTVL.